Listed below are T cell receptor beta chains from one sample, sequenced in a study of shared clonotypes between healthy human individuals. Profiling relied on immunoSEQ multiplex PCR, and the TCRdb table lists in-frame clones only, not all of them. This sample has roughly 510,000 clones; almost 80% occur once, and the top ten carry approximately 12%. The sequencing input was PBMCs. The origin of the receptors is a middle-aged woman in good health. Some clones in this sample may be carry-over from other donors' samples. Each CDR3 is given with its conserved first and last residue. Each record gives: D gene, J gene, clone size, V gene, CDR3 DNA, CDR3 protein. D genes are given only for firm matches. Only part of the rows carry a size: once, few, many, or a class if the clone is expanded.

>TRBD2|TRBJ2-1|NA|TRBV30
TGTGCCTGGAGCGGGACTAGCTCCTACAATGAGCAGTTCTTC
CAWSGTSSYNEQFF
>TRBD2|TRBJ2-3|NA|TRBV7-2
TGTGCCAGCAGCACGCGACTAGCGGGTGGCACAGATACGCAGTATTTT
CASSTRLAGGTDTQYF
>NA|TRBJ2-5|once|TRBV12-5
TGTGCTAGTGGTTTAGAACTAGGTGAGCTAGACTTC
CASGLELGELDF
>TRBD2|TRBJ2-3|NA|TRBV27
TGTGCCAGCAGTTTTTTTAGCGGGAGCGCAGATACGCAGTATTTT
CASSFFSGSADTQYF
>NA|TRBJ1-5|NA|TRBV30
TGTGCCTGGAGCCGGGGGACCCCATCGTGGGGCAATCAGCCCCAGCATTTT
CAWSRGTPSWGNQPQHF
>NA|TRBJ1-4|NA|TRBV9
TGTGCCAGCAGCCCTAGTACGGGGTTTAATGAAAAACTGTTTTTT
CASSPSTGFNEKLFF
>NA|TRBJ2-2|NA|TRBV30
TGTGCCTGGAGTCCCGCGCGTCTTAACACCGGGGAGCTGTTTTTT
CAWSPARLNTGELFF
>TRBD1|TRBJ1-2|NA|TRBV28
TGTGCCACCGTGACAGGGAACTATGGCTACACCTTC
CATVTGNYGYTF
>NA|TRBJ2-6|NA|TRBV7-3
TGTGCCAGCAGCTCCTCCCGGGGTGCTGGGGCCAACGTCCTGACTTTC
CASSSSRGAGANVLTF
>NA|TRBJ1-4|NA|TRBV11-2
TGTGCCAGCAACAGGGATACCTATGAAAAACTGTTTTTT
CASNRDTYEKLFF
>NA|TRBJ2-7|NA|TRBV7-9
TGTGCCAGCAGCTTAAATCCCTCCGGGCTTGAGCAGTACTTC
CASSLNPSGLEQYF
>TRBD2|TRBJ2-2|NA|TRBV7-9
TGTGCCAGCAGCCCTACTAGCGGGGCGAACACCGGGGAGCTGTTTTTT
CASSPTSGANTGELFF
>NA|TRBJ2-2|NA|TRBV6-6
TGTGCCAGCAGCCCCCCGGGGGGCAAGGCCGGGGAGCTGTTTTTT
CASSPPGGKAGELFF
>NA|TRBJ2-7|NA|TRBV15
TGTGCCACCAGTAAGACGGCCGCCTACGAGCAGTACTTC
CATSKTAAYEQYF
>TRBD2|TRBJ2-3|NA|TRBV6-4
TGTGCCAGCCTGATCCCGGGACTAGCGGACAGCACAGATACGCAGTATTTT
CASLIPGLADSTDTQYF
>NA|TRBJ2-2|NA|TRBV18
TGTGCCAGCTCACCACGGGGTGACGCCGGGGAGCTGTTTTTT
CASSPRGDAGELFF
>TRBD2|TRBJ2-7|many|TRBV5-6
TGTGCCAGCAGCAAGTTAGCGGGGGGGACGTACGAGCAGTACTTC
CASSKLAGGTYEQYF
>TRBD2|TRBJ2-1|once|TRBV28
TGTGCCAGCAGCCAACCGACTAGCGGGAGTGAGAATGAGCAGTTCTTC
CASSQPTSGSENEQFF
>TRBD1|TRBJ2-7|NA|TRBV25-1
TGTGCCAGCAGTGGGGACAGTGAGCAGTACTTC
CASSGDSEQYF
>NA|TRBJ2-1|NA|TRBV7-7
TGTGCCAGCAGCCCCTCAATTTACAATGAGCAGTTCTTC
CASSPSIYNEQFF
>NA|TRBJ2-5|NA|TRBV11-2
TGTGCCAGCAGCCGAGGGGCGGGGGAGACCCAGTACTTC
CASSRGAGETQYF
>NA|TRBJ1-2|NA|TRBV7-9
TGTGCCAGCACTGGGCAGGGCTATGGCTACACCTTC
CASTGQGYGYTF
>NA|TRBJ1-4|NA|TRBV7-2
TGTGCCAGCAGCACGGTCCGACAGACCCATGAAAAACTGTTTTTT
CASSTVRQTHEKLFF
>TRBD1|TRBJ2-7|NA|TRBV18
TGTGCCAGCTCACCACCGGGACAGGTTTACGAGCAGTACTTC
CASSPPGQVYEQYF
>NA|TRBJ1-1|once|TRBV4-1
TGCGCCAGCAGCCAAGCCCCGGGCAGAACTGAAGCTTTCTTT
CASSQAPGRTEAFF
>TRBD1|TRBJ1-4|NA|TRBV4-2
TGTGCCAGCAGCCAAGGGGACAGGAGGGAGGGGGAAAAACTGTTTTTT
CASSQGDRREGEKLFF
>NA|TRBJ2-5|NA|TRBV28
TGTGCCAGCAGTTTTATCCCCTCCCGGACACCCTACCAAGAGACCCAGTACTTC
CASSFIPSRTPYQETQYF
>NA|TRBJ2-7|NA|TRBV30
TGTGCCTGGAGTAGGGTGGGGGAGCAGTACTTC
CAWSRVGEQYF
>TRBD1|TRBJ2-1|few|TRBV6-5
TGTGCCAGCAGCGGCGGGACAGGGGTCGATGAGCAGTTCTTC
CASSGGTGVDEQFF
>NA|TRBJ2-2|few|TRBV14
TGTGCCAGCAGCCGCAGGGGACCGGCCGGGGAGCTGTTTTTT
CASSRRGPAGELFF
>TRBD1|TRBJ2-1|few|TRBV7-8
TGTGCCAGCAGCCCCGGGACAGGTAGAGACAATGAGCAGTTCTTC
CASSPGTGRDNEQFF
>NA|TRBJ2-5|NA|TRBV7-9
TGTGCCAGCAGCATTCTCGGGAGGACCCAGTACTTC
CASSILGRTQYF
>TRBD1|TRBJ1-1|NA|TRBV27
TGTGCCAGCATTCCCGACAGGGAGCGGACTGAAGCTTTCTTT
CASIPDRERTEAFF
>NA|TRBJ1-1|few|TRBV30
TGTGCCTGGAGTACCCCACTTGAAGCTTTCTTT
CAWSTPLEAFF
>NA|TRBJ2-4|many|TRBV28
TGTGCCAGCAGCCCCAGGGGCCGAGCAAACATTCAGTACTTC
CASSPRGRANIQYF
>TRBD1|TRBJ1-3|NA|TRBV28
TGTGCCAGCAGTTTAGGGGGACAGGGGTTAGGAAACACCATATATTTT
CASSLGGQGLGNTIYF
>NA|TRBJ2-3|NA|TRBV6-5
TGTGCCAGCAGTTATTCGTCCGAGAGCACAGATACGCAGTATTTT
CASSYSSESTDTQYF
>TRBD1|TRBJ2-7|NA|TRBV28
TGTGCCAGCAGATCAAGACAGGGTGCCTACGAGCAGTACTTC
CASRSRQGAYEQYF
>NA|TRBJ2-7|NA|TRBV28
TGTGCCAGCAGAAATAGAGATTTGGGCGAGCAGTACTTC
CASRNRDLGEQYF
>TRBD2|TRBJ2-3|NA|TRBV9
TGTGCCAGCAGCGTAGCGGGAGGGCTCCCTCCAGATACGCAGTATTTT
CASSVAGGLPPDTQYF
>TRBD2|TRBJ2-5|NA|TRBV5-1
TGCGCCAGCAGCTTTTCCTTGGCTAGCGGAGAGACCCAGTACTTC
CASSFSLASGETQYF
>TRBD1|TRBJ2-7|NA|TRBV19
TGTGCCAGTAGTATTCTCGGACAGGCAAACTACGAGCAGTACTTC
CASSILGQANYEQYF
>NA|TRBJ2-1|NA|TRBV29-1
TGCAGCGCGGACGCCTCGGACCGACCACATCCCGAGCAGTTCTTC
CSADASDRPHPEQFF
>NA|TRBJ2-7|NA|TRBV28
TGTGCCAGCAGTTTATTACAGTACGAGCAGTACTTC
CASSLLQYEQYF
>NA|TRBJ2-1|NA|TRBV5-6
TGTGCCAGCAGCTTTGTCCAGCGGAACTACAATGAGCAGTTCTTC
CASSFVQRNYNEQFF
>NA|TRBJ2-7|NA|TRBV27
TGTGCCAGCAGTTTATACCCCCCCCCTGCGGGACCCTACGAGCAGTACTTC
CASSLYPPPAGPYEQYF
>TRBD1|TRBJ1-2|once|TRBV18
TGTGCCAGCTCACCGGGACAGATGGATAACTATGGCTACACCTTC
CASSPGQMDNYGYTF
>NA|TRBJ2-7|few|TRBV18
TGTGCCAGCTCACCACCCTTGGGGGTCTACGAGCAGTACTTC
CASSPPLGVYEQYF